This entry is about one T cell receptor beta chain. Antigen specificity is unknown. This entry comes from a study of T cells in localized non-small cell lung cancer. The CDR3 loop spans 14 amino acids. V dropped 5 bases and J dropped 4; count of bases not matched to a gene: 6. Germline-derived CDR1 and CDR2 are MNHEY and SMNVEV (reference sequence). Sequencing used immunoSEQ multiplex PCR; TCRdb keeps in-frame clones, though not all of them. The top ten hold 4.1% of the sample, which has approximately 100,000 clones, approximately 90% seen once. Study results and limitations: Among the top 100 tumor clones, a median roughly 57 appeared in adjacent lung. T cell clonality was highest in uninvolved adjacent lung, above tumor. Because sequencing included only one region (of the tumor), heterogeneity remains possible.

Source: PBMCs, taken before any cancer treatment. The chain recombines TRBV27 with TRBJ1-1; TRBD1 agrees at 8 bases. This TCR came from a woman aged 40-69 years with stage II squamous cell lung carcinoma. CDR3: CASSQRQGSTEAFF. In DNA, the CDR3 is TGTGCCAGCAGTCAACGACAGGGGAGCACTGAAGCTTTCTTT.